The sample holds many counts of the clone carrying this T cell receptor (beta chain). Antigen unknown. The V and J ends lost 0 bases and 4 bases respectively, with 5 bases between them. This CDR3 comprises 13 residues. CDR1 is SGHRS and CDR2 is YFSETQ in the germline V gene. This specimen belongs to a study of breast tumors, draining lymph nodes, adjacent tissues. Study-wide results and caveats: Tumor T cell lymph node origin was a supported hypothesis, not proven. Tumor TCR diversity was below lymph nodes but above nontumor tissue. Compared with basal-like, luminal-like tumors shared significantly more repertoire with nontumor tissue.

Axillary draining lymph nodes of breast cancer patients supplied the node samples. Via MiXCR, TCRdb re-called the multiplex PCR reads, giving one row per CDR3 protein. The sample has 200,000 or so distinct CDR3 sequences, roughly 29% seen once. This TCR was recovered from a female donor with breast cancer. Some clones in this sample may be carry-over from other donors' samples. V and J are TRBV5-1 and TRBJ2-1; D not certain. The specimen sequenced was axillary lymph node tissue. The DNA of the CDR3 is TGCGCCAGCAGCTTGGCTGTTTACAATGAGCAGTTCTTC. Translated, it gives CASSLAVYNEQFF.